The clone carrying this TCR beta chain was observed a handful of times. Its antigen is still unknown. This sample stems from a study of shared clonotypes between healthy human individuals. Study-level findings and limits: The naive CD4 repertoires of a few donors were compared, and about 5% of clonotypes were shared. Few donors limited the genetic and exposure-history diversity represented.

The naive CD8 fraction comprised CD45RO-negative cells positively selected for CCR7 and excluded terminally differentiated effector memory CD45RA+ cells. In the source study's methods: ImmunoSEQ supplied junction-only sequences lacking quality scores, so filtering was different. The data were produced by immunoSEQ multiplex PCR, yet TCRdb's version contains in-frame clones alone and is incomplete. Clone size and V and J calls were adopted from that table, with D and trimming inferred from the DNA. The sample consists of about 550,000 clones, less than 97% of them appearing once. From germline, CDR1 is MDHEN and CDR2 SYDVKM. The CDR3 covers 14 residues.

The sample was naive CD8+ T cells sorted from blood. This TCR was recovered from a woman aged 25 to 45 in good health. V usage is TRBV28 and J usage is TRBJ2-5; D ambiguous. The DNA end is a closer match to TRBJ2-7, so the J assignment may be wrong. Here the CDR3 DNA reads TGTGCCAGCAGCCCACCTTGGCCAGAAAACGAGCAGTACTTC. Encoded protein: CASSPPWPENEQYF.